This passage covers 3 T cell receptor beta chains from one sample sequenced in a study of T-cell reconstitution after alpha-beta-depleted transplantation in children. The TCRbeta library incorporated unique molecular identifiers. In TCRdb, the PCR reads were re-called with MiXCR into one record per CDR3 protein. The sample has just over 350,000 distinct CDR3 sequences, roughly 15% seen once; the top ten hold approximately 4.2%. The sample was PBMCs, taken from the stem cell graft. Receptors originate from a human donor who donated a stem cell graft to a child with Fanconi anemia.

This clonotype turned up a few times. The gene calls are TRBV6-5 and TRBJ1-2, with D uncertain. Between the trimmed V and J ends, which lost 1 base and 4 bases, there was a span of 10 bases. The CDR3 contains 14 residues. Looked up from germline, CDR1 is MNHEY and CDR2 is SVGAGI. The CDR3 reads CASSYFGELYGYTF. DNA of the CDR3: TGTGCCAGCAGTTACTTCGGGGAGCTCTATGGCTACACCTTC.

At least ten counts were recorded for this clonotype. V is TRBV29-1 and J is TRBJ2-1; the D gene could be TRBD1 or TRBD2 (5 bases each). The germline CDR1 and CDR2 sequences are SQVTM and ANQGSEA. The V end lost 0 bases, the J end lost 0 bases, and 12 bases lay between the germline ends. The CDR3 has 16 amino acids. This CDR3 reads CSVEDPGRNSYNEQFF. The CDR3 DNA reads TGCAGCGTTGAAGACCCGGGACGGAACTCCTACAATGAGCAGTTCTTC.

CDR3 loop: CASSYLIGDNQPQHF. CDR3 nucleotides: TGTGCCAGCAGTTATTTGATCGGAGACAATCAGCCCCAGCATTTT. This chain uses TRBV6-2 or TRBV6-3 with TRBJ1-5; D is undetermined. The V and J ends lost 3 bases and 3 bases respectively, with 12 bases between them. This CDR3 has 15 amino acids. Germline V gene lookup returns CDR1 MNHEY and CDR2 SVGEGT.